The rows below give T cell receptor beta chains drawn from one sample of a study of CD8 T cells in ankylosing spondylitis. Using its own MiXCR run on the 5' RACE reads, TCRdb lists one record per CDR3 protein. Among over 700,000 distinct CDR3 sequences listed, 15% to 20% were seen once. Input material: blood, either unsorted or a sorted T cell fraction (not recorded which). These receptors were collected from a male donor with ankylosing spondylitis. The CDR3 runs from the conserved cysteine through the conserved F or W. D genes are given only for firm matches. Expanded clones get a size class; other rows say once, few or many, or leave the size out.

V gene,clone size,D gene,J gene,CDR3 DNA,CDR3 protein
TRBV6-5,-,-,TRBJ2-5,TGTGCCAGAACGCCTAGCCAAGAGACCCAGTACTTC,CARTPSQETQYF
TRBV20-1,few,-,TRBJ1-4,TGCAGTGCTAGCGACACTGGGGAAAAACTGTTTTTT,CSASDTGEKLFF
TRBV4-3,-,-,TRBJ1-2,TGCGCCAGCAGCCAAGCAGGGACCTATGGCTACACCTTC,CASSQAGTYGYTF
TRBV4-2,-,-,TRBJ2-7,TGTGCCAGCAGCCAAGAAGACCAGACATACGAGCAGTACTTC,CASSQEDQTYEQYF
TRBV12-3/TRBV12-4,many,-,TRBJ1-6,TGTGCCAGCAGTTTAACGCAGGCTAATTCACCCCTCCACTTT,CASSLTQANSPLHF
TRBV5-5,-,TRBD1,TRBJ1-2,TGTGCCAGCAGCTCGGACAGGGAGCTTAACTATGGCTACACCTTC,CASSSDRELNYGYTF
TRBV5-1,few,-,TRBJ2-7,TGCGCCAGCAGGGGAGGAGATCCCTACGAGCAGTACTTC,CASRGGDPYEQYF
TRBV10-3,few,-,TRBJ1-1,TGTGCCACCAGGATGAACACTGAAGCTTTCTTT,CATRMNTEAFF
TRBV28,few,-,TRBJ2-7,TGTGCCAGCAGTCGGAGCTACTACGAGCAGTACTTC,CASSRSYYEQYF
TRBV27,-,-,TRBJ2-7,TGTGCCAGCAGTTCCCTTGGCGTGGGGGCCCCGGGGTACGAGCAGTACTTC,CASSSLGVGAPGYEQYF
TRBV4-2,few,-,TRBJ2-3,TGTGCCAGCAGCCAAGATCTGGGGGCTCACACAGATACGCAGTATTTT,CASSQDLGAHTDTQYF
TRBV11-2,-,TRBD1,TRBJ2-2,TGTGCCAGCAGCATGACCAGGGGGCCGAACACCGGGGAGCTGTTTTTT,CASSMTRGPNTGELFF
TRBV20-1,-,-,TRBJ2-7,TGCAGTGCTAGAGAGAGCGAGCAGTACTTC,CSARESEQYF
TRBV9,-,TRBD2,TRBJ2-5,TGTGCCAGCAGCCTCGGGACTAGCGGGGGGGAAAAAGAGACCCAGTACTTC,CASSLGTSGGEKETQYF
TRBV27,many,-,TRBJ2-7,TGTGCCAGCAGTTTATCGGGACTGGGCTACGAGCAGTACTTC,CASSLSGLGYEQYF
TRBV4-3,-,-,TRBJ2-7,TGCGCCAGCAGCCAAGGCTACACCGACGGGGAGCTCCGATTCCACGAGCAGTACTTC,CASSQGYTDGELRFHEQYF
TRBV20-1,-,TRBD2,TRBJ2-7,TGCAGTGCCCCCTGGACTAGCGGGTTCTCCTACGAGCAGTACTTC,CSAPWTSGFSYEQYF
TRBV6-2/TRBV6-3,-,-,TRBJ2-1,TGTGCCAGCAGTTACGGGACGGAGCAGTTCTTC,CASSYGTEQFF
TRBV9,-,-,TRBJ2-2,TGTGCCAGCAGCGGGCAGTTTAACACCGGGGAGCTGTTTTTT,CASSGQFNTGELFF
TRBV20-1,-,-,TRBJ1-2,TGCAGTGCACGGACCGGGTTCTATGGCTACACCTTC,CSARTGFYGYTF
TRBV27,many,TRBD1,TRBJ1-2,TGTGCCAGCACCTCGGGACCCCAGGGGGGGAACTATGGCTACACCTTC,CASTSGPQGGNYGYTF
TRBV7-9,few,TRBD1,TRBJ1-1,TGTGCCAGCAGCTTATTACAGGGGGCAGCTTTCTTT,CASSLLQGAAFF
TRBV7-2,-,-,TRBJ2-1,TGTGCCAGCAGCTTATCCGGGGGAGCAGGGCAGTTCTTC,CASSLSGGAGQFF
TRBV5-8,few,-,TRBJ2-1,TGTGCCAGCAGCTTGGGACAGCAACTTTACAATGAGCAGTTCTTC,CASSLGQQLYNEQFF
TRBV27,few,-,TRBJ2-7,TGTGCCAGCAGTTTATTGGGGCCCTACGAGCAGTACTTC,CASSLLGPYEQYF
TRBV12-3/TRBV12-4,few,-,TRBJ2-3,TGTGCCAGCGCTAGGGATACGCAGTATTTT,CASARDTQYF
TRBV6-1,-,TRBD2,TRBJ2-3,TGTGCCACCTATCGGACTAGCTTTGGAGATACGCAGTATTTT,CATYRTSFGDTQYF
TRBV28,-,-,TRBJ1-1,TGTGCCAGCATCTCCCAGGGGATGAACACTGAAGCTTTCTTT,CASISQGMNTEAFF
TRBV5-1,few,TRBD2,TRBJ2-1,TGCGCCAGCAGCTTGGAGGGACTAGCGGGGGGGCCCCATGAGCAGTTCTTC,CASSLEGLAGGPHEQFF
TRBV5-6,few,TRBD1,TRBJ1-2,TGTGCCAGCAGCTTGGGCGGAGGGACAGCCCATGGCTACACCTTC,CASSLGGGTAHGYTF
TRBV3-1,-,-,TRBJ2-7,TGTGCCAGCAGCCACGGACCCTACGAGCAGTACTTC,CASSHGPYEQYF
TRBV29-1,-,-,TRBJ2-2,TGCAGCGTTTGGGCGGCGAACACCGGGGAGCTGTTTTTT,CSVWAANTGELFF
TRBV4-2,many,TRBD2,TRBJ2-7,TGTGCCAGCAGCCAAGAGAAGAGGACTAGTAGAATATCCTACGAGCAGTACTTC,CASSQEKRTSRISYEQYF
TRBV6-5,-,-,TRBJ2-7,TGTGCCAGCAGTTACTCGATGCCCGGGACGGCCTACGAGCAGTACTTC,CASSYSMPGTAYEQYF
TRBV7-3,few,-,TRBJ2-1,TGTGCCAGCAGTCCCGGTAGGGGGGGGCCCAATGAGCAGTTCTTC,CASSPGRGGPNEQFF
TRBV20-1,few,TRBD1,TRBJ2-7,TGCAGTGCTAGAGGGACAGGAGGCTTTTTGGAGGAGCAGTACTTC,CSARGTGGFLEEQYF